This TCR beta chain originates from a study of molecular identifiers for immune sequencing clone quantification. Whole-study findings and limits: Clones carrying above 20 RNA copies accounted for over 98% of effector molecules, under 1% in naive cells.

Germline V gene lookup returns CDR1 MNHEY and CDR2 SMNVEV (reference sequence). The CDR3 extends over 14 amino acids. V shed 1 base and J shed 4 bases, with 10 bases lying between them. This clonotype was counted ten times or more. What it binds is not known. Sorting isolated naive CD8 T cells as CD8+CD4-CCR7+CD45RA+ events. Bulk libraries came from a prior protocol with listed TCR primers. Each CDR3 protein is one row after TCRdb ran MiXCR on the PCR reads. Of just under 650,000 distinct CDR3 sequences in the sample, just under 20% were seen once. The sequence was obtained from a human donor in good health. Some libraries in this study had Jurkat cell RNA spiked in. V gene TRBV27 combines with J gene TRBJ2-5, with a tentative D call TRBD2 (7 bases). The sequenced material came from naive CD8+ T cells from blood, with Jurkat cell RNA spiked in. The subset: FACS-sorted CD8+CD4-CCR7+CD45RA+ naive T cells. CDR3 DNA sequence: TGTGCCAGCAGTTTATGGGGGGGCTCAGAGACCCAGTACTTC. Protein: CASSLWGGSETQYF.